The 20 T cell receptor beta chains reported below all come from one sample, sequenced in a study of vaccination and CD4 T cells after COVID-19. Stated treatment: roughly 10-day PBMC culture with coronavirus spike peptide pools or control peptides (ViraFEST assay). The antigens for these receptors are not known. Cultured CD4+ T-cell DNA underwent Oncomine TCR Beta short-read sequencing. MiXCR, applied by TCRdb to the PCR reads, yields one record per CDR3 protein. The sample carries 20,000 to 25,000 distinct CDR3 sequences, roughly half recorded once. The specimen sequenced was CD4+ T cells from blood, cultured in vitro. The receptors stem from a human donor who had recovered from COVID-19.

The rearrangement uses TRBV20-1 and TRBJ2-1, with D possibly being TRBD1 (6 bases). The CDR3 extends over 14 amino acids. V lost 0 bases and J 10 bases, leaving 16 bases between the germline ends. The germline CDR1 and CDR2 sequences are DFQATT and SNEGSKA (reference sequence). The CDR3, as DNA: TGCAGTGCTAGAGATCCCAGGGGAATGGACGAGCAGTTCTTC. Translating gives CSARDPRGMDEQFF.

This chain joins TRBV7-7 and TRBJ2-1; D remains unclear. CDR3 size: 14 residues. V lost 1 base and J 1 base, leaving 5 bases between the germline ends. Germline CDR1 is SSHAT and CDR2 is FNYEAQ (reference sequence). Here the CDR3 reads CASSLDSSYNEQFF. In DNA form, the CDR3 reads TGTGCCAGCAGCTTAGACTCGTCCTACAATGAGCAGTTCTTC.

The chain has TRBV12-3 or TRBV12-4 and TRBJ1-5; D possibly corresponds to TRBD1 (5 bases). V shed 4 bases and J shed 5 bases, with 18 bases lying between them. The CDR3 is 16 residues long. The CDR3 DNA follows: TGTGCCAGCAGTTCTACCTTCAGGGTAGGGGATCAGCCCCAGCATTTT. Translated: CASSSTFRVGDQPQHF.

This clonotype was observed once. The V call is TRBV10-3, the J call TRBJ2-7; D might be TRBD1 or TRBD2, each matching 5 bases. V lost 0 bases to trimming and J lost 0 bases, with 12 bases between them. CDR1 is ENHRY, CDR2 SYGVKD, per germline. The CDR3 runs 16 residues. In nucleotides, the CDR3 is TGTGCCATCAGTGAGTCGATCGGGGCGGCCTCCTACGAGCAGTACTTC. As protein: CAISESIGAASYEQYF.

The CDR3, as DNA: TGTGCCACCAGCCCCCGAAAAGCGGATGGCTACACCTTC. It encodes CATSPRKADGYTF. The chain joins TRBV15 to TRBJ1-2; no clear D. The V gene lost 5 bases and the J gene lost 6 bases, with 13 bases spanning the gap. The CDR3 is 13 residues long. Germline CDR1 is LNHNV and CDR2 is YYDKDF (reference sequence).

The V and J genes are TRBV10-3 and TRBJ2-3; tentatively, D is TRBD2 (6 bases). Trimming stripped 4 bases from V and 1 base from J, with 12 bases between. There are 15 residues in the CDR3. The germline gives CDR1 ENHRY, CDR2 SYGVKD. As DNA, the CDR3 is TGTGCCATCAGTGGGGGGACTTCCGGCACAGATACGCAGTATTTT. Translating gives CAISGGTSGTDTQYF.

This clonotype was observed a single time. This CDR3 is CATRLSPGDEQFF. As DNA, the CDR3 is TGTGCCACCAGACTTTCTCCCGGCGATGAGCAGTTCTTC. This chain uses TRBV15 with TRBJ2-1; D remains ambiguous. V gave up 6 bases and J gave up 8 bases, with 14 bases separating them. Germline V gives CDR1 LNHNV, CDR2 YYDKDF (reference sequence). This CDR3 is built from 13 residues.

This clonotype has only a few counts. This sequence joins TRBV19 and TRBJ2-3; a weak D match, TRBD2 (6 bases). CDR1 and CDR2 (germline): LNHDA, SQIVND (reference sequence). The CDR3 extends over 12 amino acids. V lost 3 bases and J lost 6, with 7 bases in between. The CDR3 DNA is TGTGCCAGTAGTATGCTAGCGGATACGCAGTATTTT. Residues: CASSMLADTQYF.

V gene TRBV6-1 combines with J gene TRBJ1-2, with 7 positions matching TRBD1. The CDR3 sequence is 13 residues long. J lost 8 bases, V lost 4 bases, and 7 bases had no gene match. Germline CDR1 MNHNS, CDR2 SASEGT. The CDR3 region has the DNA TGTGCCAGCAGTGTGGGACAGTTGGGGGGCTACACCTTC. Translation gives CASSVGQLGGYTF.

The chain links TRBV11-3 to TRBJ2-5; TRBD1 is a possible D gene (6 bases). V was shortened by 5 bases and J by 2 bases, with 12 bases between the two germline ends. Germline CDR1 reads SGHNT; CDR2 reads YENEEA. There are 14 residues in the CDR3. The CDR3 loop reads CASSLIRGQETQYF. The CDR3 DNA reads as TGTGCCAGCAGCCTAATAAGGGGGCAAGAGACCCAGTACTTC.

The rearrangement joins TRBV7-8 to TRBJ1-2; TRBD1 agrees at 8 bases. Germline CDR1 is SGHVS and CDR2 is FQNEAQ. The CDR3 runs 17 residues. V was clipped by 1 base and J by 8 bases; unmatched bases: 15. The DNA of the CDR3 is TGTGCCAGCAGCTTAGATGGGTTCTTGCAGGGGGCGCAAGGCTACACCTTC. Protein: CASSLDGFLQGAQGYTF.

V and J are TRBV6-2 or TRBV6-3 and TRBJ1-2; D unresolved. This CDR3 is 15 amino acids long. V gave up 0 bases and J gave up 7 bases, with 15 bases separating them. CDR1 is MNHEY and CDR2 is SVGEGT in the germline V gene. DNA for the CDR3: TGTGCCAGCAGTTACTCGTCGGGATACGACGGTGGCTACACCTTC. Protein product: CASSYSSGYDGGYTF.

The sample holds a few counts of this clonotype. The CDR3 DNA reads as TGTGCCAGCAGCTCATGGGCAGCGGGAGGGCGTCACAATGAGCAGTTCTTC. It encodes CASSSWAAGGRHNEQFF. The rearrangement links TRBV12-3 or TRBV12-4 to TRBJ2-1; the match to TRBD2 covers 10 bases. V shed 6 bases, J shed 5 bases, and the junction held 13 bases outside the gene matches. The CDR3 contains 17 residues.

The chain carries TRBV7-3 and TRBJ1-1; unclear D gene. V was cut by 3 bases and J by 1 base, with 9 bases left in between. Per the germline V gene, CDR1 is SGHTA and CDR2 is FQGTGA. The CDR3 sequence is 14 residues long. The CDR3 region is CASSLSEANTEAFF. DNA for the CDR3: TGTGCCAGCAGCTTGTCGGAGGCGAACACTGAAGCTTTCTTT.

The CDR3, as DNA: TGTGCCAGCAGCTTTGGACAGGGGAATTCACCCCTCCACTTT. It translates to CASSFGQGNSPLHF. The chain couples TRBV11-3 to TRBJ1-6; TRBD1 matches 9 bases. J lost 7 bases, V lost 3 bases, and 1 base had no gene match. CDR1 is SGHNT, CDR2 YENEEA, per germline. The CDR3 runs 14 residues.

The chain combines TRBV12-3 or TRBV12-4 with TRBJ2-1; the match to TRBD1 covers 7 bases. The CDR3 consists of 14 residues. The V segment lost 6 bases and the J segment 8 bases; nucleotides outside the gene matches: 10. The CDR3 DNA follows: TGTGCCAGCAGGCTGGACAGGAGGAACGATGAGCAGTTCTTC. Translated, it gives CASRLDRRNDEQFF.

The rearrangement uses TRBV21-1 and TRBJ2-7. TRBV21-1 is a pseudogene locus. The CDR3 has 14 residues. The CDR3 loop reads CASSKVGDVYEQYF. CDR3 sequence (DNA): TGTGCCAGCAGCAAAGTCGGAGATGTGTACGAGCAGTACTTC.

The CDR3 sequence is CASSFRRNTEAFF. CDR3 bases: TGTGCCAGCAGTTTCAGGAGGAACACTGAAGCTTTCTTT. The rearrangement uses TRBV12-3 or TRBV12-4 and TRBJ1-1; D is unclear. The CDR3 loop spans 13 amino acids. V lost 3 bases and J 1 base, leaving 6 bases between the germline ends.

In this sample, this clonotype turned up a few times. The chain employs TRBV6-5 and TRBJ1-6; D perhaps matches TRBD1 (6 bases). Trimming stripped 0 bases from V and 7 bases from J, with 10 bases between. The CDR3 consists of 15 residues. From germline, CDR1 is MNHEY and CDR2 SVGAGI. The CDR3 nucleotides are TGTGCCAGCAGTTACTCATTAACAGGGAATTCACCCCTCCACTTT. Protein sequence: CASSYSLTGNSPLHF.

V usage is TRBV2 and J usage is TRBJ2-6; 8 bases match TRBD2. The V and J ends lost 7 bases and 3 bases, in that order; junction bases with no gene match: 2. There are 14 residues in the CDR3. The V gene's germline CDR1 is SNHLY and CDR2 FYNNEI. The CDR3 loop reads CASKRGLGANVLTF. CDR3 nucleotides: TGTGCCAGCAAGCGGGGGCTTGGGGCCAACGTCCTGACTTTC.